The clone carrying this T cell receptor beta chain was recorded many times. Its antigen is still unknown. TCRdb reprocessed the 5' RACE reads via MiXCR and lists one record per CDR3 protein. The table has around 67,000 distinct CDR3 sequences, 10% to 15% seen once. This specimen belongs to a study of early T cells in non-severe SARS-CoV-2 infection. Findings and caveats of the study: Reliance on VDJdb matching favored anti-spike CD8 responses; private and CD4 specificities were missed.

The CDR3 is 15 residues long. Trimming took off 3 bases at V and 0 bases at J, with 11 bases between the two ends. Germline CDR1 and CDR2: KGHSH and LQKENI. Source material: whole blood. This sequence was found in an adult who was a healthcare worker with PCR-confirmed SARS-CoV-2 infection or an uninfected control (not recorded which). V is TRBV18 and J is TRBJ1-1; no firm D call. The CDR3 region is CASSPTPGLNTEAFF. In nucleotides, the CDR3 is TGTGCCAGCTCACCGACGCCAGGACTGAACACTGAAGCTTTCTTT.